This TCR beta chain stems from a study of T cell repertoires in cytomegalovirus infection (dated by TCRdb to about 2019). Regarding the research as a whole: Because public TCR beta signatures pointed to carriage of CMV infection together with the matching HLA type, the HLA type of each donor mattered for the analysis.

Sequenced using an Illumina HiSeq 1500. TCRdb cleaned the public reads at Q25 with fastp, built clones with MiXCR and kept in-frame beta chains. Each CDR3 protein gets just one entry, which takes the most common genes and DNA from the rows behind it. A total of hundreds of thousands of distinct CDR3 sequences appear in this sample, roughly 15% of them only once. The top ten clonotypes cover 12% of the sample. As to this clonotype: The specificity of this receptor is unknown. Nothing much larger sits one base from this clone, and base qualities are not available.

The paper as a whole reports these results and caveats: In both this cohort and an independent roughly 400-donor cohort, the cumulative frequency of public TCR beta family members distinguished carriers of CMV infection plus the relevant HLA type. The ex vivo response was dominated by HLA-C-restricted CMV-specific TCR beta clonotypes, which also provided the single most frequent clonotype in two of eight donors.

Source material: PBMCs. This receptor was identified in a human donor in good health (CMV status not recorded). Some clones in this sample may be carry-over from other donors' samples.

The CDR3 protein: CASSLGSGLADYNEQFF. The DNA reads TGTGCCAGCAGCTTAGGGTCCGGGCTAGCGGACTACAATGAGCAGTTCTTC. In this chain, TRBV11-2 is recombined with TRBJ2-1; 7 bases in between match TRBD2. The germline V gene specifies SGHAT as CDR1 and FQNNGV as CDR2. Including the terminal cysteine and phenylalanine, the CDR3 comprises 17 residues. Only the CDR3 part of the read is kept: 51 bases, read in frame from the first base. The germline V and J ends show losses of 1 base and 3 bases respectively, and no gene match explains 9 bases of the junction.